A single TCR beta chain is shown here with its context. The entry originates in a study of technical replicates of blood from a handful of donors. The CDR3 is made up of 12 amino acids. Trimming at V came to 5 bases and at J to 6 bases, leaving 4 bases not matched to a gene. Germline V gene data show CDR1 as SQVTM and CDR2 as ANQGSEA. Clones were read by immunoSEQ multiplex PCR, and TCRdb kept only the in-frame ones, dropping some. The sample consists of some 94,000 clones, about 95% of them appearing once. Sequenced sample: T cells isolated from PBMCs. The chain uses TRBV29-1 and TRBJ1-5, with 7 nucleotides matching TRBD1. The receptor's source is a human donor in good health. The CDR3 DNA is TGCAGCGTTCAGGCAGGGGGTCAGCCCCAGCATTTT. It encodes CSVQAGGQPQHF.